The entry that follows covers one T cell receptor (beta chain) sequence. Authors' analysis steps: How many nucleated cells were present was estimated from reference gene primer amplification. The method was immunoSEQ multiplex PCR; TCRdb's version includes in-frame clones alone and lacks a portion of them. The V and J calls and clone size come from that table; D and trimming were worked out from the DNA. Here the sample spans about 120,000 clones, around 90% being singletons. The data stem from a study of blood T cell repertoires in COVID-19. Study at large: Samples representing acute and convalescent COVID-19 were sourced from the United States, Italy and Spain. The cDNA or gDNA used as material had been derived from T cells, B-cell-depleted T cells, or PBMCs.

Germline CDR1 and CDR2: SEHNR and FQNEAQ (reference sequence). The CDR3 covers 15 residues. Trimming removed 5 bases from V and 4 bases from J; junction bases left unmatched: 5. This chain uses TRBV7-9 with TRBJ2-1, with 10 positions matching TRBD2. The TCR originated in a woman aged 50 to 60 with active or convalescent COVID-19. The material sequenced was peripheral blood. The CDR3 sequence is CASSRGTSEYNEQFF. Written as DNA, the CDR3 is TGTGCCAGCAGCCGCGGGACTAGCGAGTACAATGAGCAGTTCTTC.